Following are 4 T cell receptor beta chains from one sample sequenced in a study of blood T cell repertoires in COVID-19. The table came from immunoSEQ multiplex PCR; TCRdb's copy has only in-frame clones and leaves some out. The sample has around 150,000 clones, around nine tenths seen once. The sequenced material came from peripheral blood. All receptors come from a human donor in a cohort sampled during active COVID-19.

The V gene is TRBV6-1, the J gene TRBJ2-1, with 10 nucleotides matching TRBD2. This CDR3 is 17 amino acids long. After removal of 3 bases from V and 0 bases from J, the junction contained 5 bases not matched to a gene. Germline CDR1 reads MNHNS; CDR2 reads SASEGT. The CDR3 here is CASSDQPSGSSYNEQFF. The CDR3 DNA reads as TGTGCCAGCAGTGACCAACCTAGCGGGAGCTCCTACAATGAGCAGTTCTTC.

A remark on this clone: One junction end does not reproduce the germline sequence, and a read error may be involved. The chain carries TRBV7-7 and TRBJ2-3; D is perhaps TRBD2 (6 bases). CDR1 is SSHAT, CDR2 FNYEAQ, per germline (reference sequence). The CDR3 is made up of 14 amino acids. CDR3 DNA: TGTGCTAGCAGCTTGCGGGGTACCTTGGATACGCAGTATTTT. Amino acids: CASSLRGTLDTQYF. Full variable domain (missing parts from reference TRBV7-7 and TRBJ2-3): GAGVSQSPRYKVTKRGQDVTLRCDPISSHATLYWYQQALGQGPEFLTYFNYEAQPDKSGLPSDRFSAERPEGSISTLTIQRTEQRDSAMYRCASSLRGTLDTQYFGPGTRLTVL.

The J gene is TRBJ2-5, the V gene TRBV3-1 (or the pseudogene TRBV3-2); TRBD2 might be the D (5 bases). CDR3 length equals 14 residues. CDR1 LGHDT and CDR2 YNNKEL come from the germline V gene (reference sequence). V lost 4 bases, J lost 0 bases, and 9 bases lay in between. CDR3 coding DNA: TGTGCCAGCAGCCGTAGCGAAAACCAAGAGACCCAGTACTTC. As protein: CASSRSENQETQYF.

The rearrangement joins TRBV5-6 to TRBJ2-3, with a possible D match to TRBD2 (6 bases). CDR1 and CDR2 (germline): SGHDT, YYEEEE. The CDR3 sequence is 16 residues long. V was trimmed by 0 bases and J by 4 bases, leaving 15 bases between them. The CDR3 protein is CASSLVSGFEADTQYF. DNA of the CDR3: TGTGCCAGCAGCTTGGTTAGCGGATTTGAGGCAGATACGCAGTATTTT.